This T cell receptor (beta chain) emerged from a study of B cell selection in AIRE deficiency. Regarding the study as a whole: Healthy donors alone shared about a third of some 3,300 Treg sequences; patients alone about 10%.

Sorted regulatory T cells were CD4-positive, CD25-high and CD127-low or negative. Germline loops: CDR1 DFQATT, CDR2 SNEGSKA (reference sequence). The CDR3 contains 11 residues. Trimming left V 6 bases short and J 2 bases short, with 7 bases between. Profiling relied on immunoSEQ multiplex PCR, and the TCRdb table lists in-frame clones only, not all of them. The sample comprises around 26,000 clones, about nine tenths of which are singletons, and around 1.1% rests with the top ten. As to this clone: Its antigen is unknown.

Sequencing used CD4+CD25+ Tregs sorted from PBMCs. The rearrangement links TRBV20-1 to TRBJ1-2; D remains ambiguous. This receptor was identified in a human donor in good health. CDR3 nucleotides: TGCAGTGCCACAGCCAACTATGGCTACACCTTC. This gives the protein CSATANYGYTF.